These 9 T cell receptor beta chains were all obtained from the same sample, sequenced in a study of identical twins. TCRdb re-called the 5' RACE reads with MiXCR, one entry per CDR3 protein. The table has about 890,000 distinct CDR3 sequences, around an eighth seen once. This sample was shared with a second study, whose subject was yellow fever vaccine responses in identical twins.

The sample consisted of PBMCs. All receptors come from a woman under 30 in good health.

This clonotype was found a few times. This chain links TRBV29-1 with TRBJ1-2; 7 positions agree with TRBD1. The CDR3 length is 13 residues. Germline V gene lookup returns CDR1 SQVTM and CDR2 ANQGSEA. V shed 0 bases, J shed 8 bases, and the junction held 6 bases outside the gene matches. CDR3 protein: CSVEDFRGEGYTF. The CDR3 DNA reads as TGCAGCGTTGAAGATTTCAGGGGGGAAGGCTACACCTTC.

In this sample, this clonotype turned up a few times. The V and J genes are TRBV11-2 and TRBJ2-7; D is possibly TRBD2 (6 bases). The CDR3 has 15 residues. The germline V gene has CDR1 SGHAT and CDR2 FQNNGV. The V gene lost 2 bases and the J gene lost 6 bases, with 17 bases spanning the gap. The CDR3 region has the DNA TGTGCCAGCAGCTTAAGTCGAGTAGCGGCGAGCGAGCAGTACGTC. This translates into CASSLSRVAASEQYV.

The J gene is TRBJ2-1, the V gene TRBV19, with 11 bases identical to TRBD2. Germline V gene data show CDR1 as LNHDA and CDR2 as SQIVND (reference sequence). The trim removed 1 base at V and 8 bases at J, leaving 7 bases unmatched. This CDR3 has 16 amino acids. The CDR3 spells CASSIGSGRAGDEQFF. The CDR3 DNA follows: TGTGCCAGTAGTATAGGTAGCGGGAGGGCGGGCGATGAGCAGTTCTTC. Variable domain in full (rest from reference TRBV19 and TRBJ2-1): DGGITQSPKYLFRKEGQNVTLSCEQNLNHDAMYWYRQDPGQGLRLIYYSQIVNDFQKGDIAEGYSVSREKKESFPLTVTSAQKNPTAFYLCASSIGSGRAGDEQFFGPGTRLTVL.

The chain carries TRBV19 and TRBJ2-1; TRBD2 is a possible D gene (5 bases). The germline V and J ends were trimmed by 6 bases and 2 bases, with 20 bases remaining between them. The CDR3 runs 17 residues. Germline lookup yields CDR1 LNHDA and CDR2 SQIVND (reference sequence). CDR3: CASRSSAVTGTYNEQFF. The CDR3 DNA reads TGTGCCAGTAGGTCCTCGGCTGTAACGGGGACCTACAATGAGCAGTTCTTC.

This clonotype was observed a handful of times. The rearrangement links TRBV11-1 to TRBJ1-1, with D perhaps matching TRBD1 (5 bases). V was pared by 0 bases and J by 0 bases, with 17 bases between. The CDR3 runs to 18 residues. The germline V gene encodes CDR1 SGHAT and CDR2 FQDESV (reference sequence). The CDR3 protein is CASSLAPAAGTVNTEAFF. In DNA, the CDR3 is TGTGCCAGCAGCTTAGCGCCCGCAGCCGGGACGGTGAACACTGAAGCTTTCTTT.

This clonotype was observed a few times. The chain links TRBV7-2 to TRBJ2-4; D gene uncertain. Germline CDR1 and CDR2: SGHTA and FQGNSA. Trimming took 3 bases from V and 6 from J, leaving 6 bases between them. The CDR3 is 12 residues long. This chain's CDR3 is CASSFMGNIQYF. The CDR3, as DNA: TGTGCCAGCAGCTTTATGGGAAACATTCAGTACTTC.

The sample holds many counts of this clonotype. The genes are TRBV12-3 or TRBV12-4 and TRBJ2-5; the D is unclear. V lost 6 bases and J lost 2, with 10 bases in between. The CDR3 length is 13 residues. The CDR3 sequence is CASRPANQETQYF. The CDR3 DNA is TGTGCCAGCAGACCAGCAAATCAAGAGACCCAGTACTTC.

This clonotype was found a few times. The chain uses TRBV10-3 and TRBJ1-1; D gene ambiguous. The V gene's germline CDR1 is ENHRY and CDR2 SYGVKD. The CDR3 sequence is 13 residues long. V lost 6 bases and J 13 bases, leaving 21 bases between the germline ends. In DNA, the CDR3 is TGTGCCATCAGCCTCGCCTCGGTGGAGCGGCATTTCTTT. Translating it yields CAISLASVERHFF.

In its sample, this clonotype was seen a few times. The chain combines TRBV12-5 with TRBJ1-2; 7 bases are a match to TRBD1. CDR1 and CDR2 (germline): LGHNT, FRNRAP. The CDR3 loop spans 16 amino acids. V lost 2 bases and J lost 5; bases outside the gene matches: 11. The CDR3 DNA is TGTGCTAGTGGTTTGTTTCCCCGGGACAGCCATTATGGCTACACCTTC. Translation: CASGLFPRDSHYGYTF.